This T cell receptor (beta chain) was identified during a study of breast tumors, draining lymph nodes, adjacent tissues. Study-level findings and limits: Data fit most tumor T cells coming from lymph node, expanding in tumor.

Comment on this clonotype: Its cognate antigen is unknown. A clone one base away is much larger, so this may be a read error.

Axillary draining lymph nodes of breast cancer patients supplied the node samples. The CDR3 totals 15 residues. Germline V lookup: CDR1 MGHDK, CDR2 SYGVNS. TCRdb used MiXCR to reprocess the multiplex PCR reads, holding one entry per CDR3 protein. Of 120,000 or so distinct CDR3 sequences detected, 15% to 20% appear once; the ten largest clones hold over 3%. The chain links TRBV25-1 to TRBJ2-5, with a tentative D call TRBD2 (6 bases). The receptor comes from a female donor with breast cancer. Some clones in this sample may be carry-over from other donors' samples. The source material was axillary lymph node tissue. The DNA of the CDR3 is TGTGCCAGCAGTGAACGCGCCAGGGAGGAAGAGGCCCAGTACTTC. Protein: CASSERAREEEAQYF.